The T cell receptor beta chain under discussion was sequenced for a study of blood T cell repertoires in COVID-19. Study as a whole: Donors in the United States, Italy and Spain gave samples during acute or convalescent COVID-19. PBMCs, B-cell-depleted T cells, or T cells provided the cDNA or gDNA that made up the material.

Followed longitudinally, the Seattle patients had been enrolled during active infection. Authors' processing steps: Scientists estimated how many nucleated cells there were by amplifying reference gene primers. Profiling relied on immunoSEQ multiplex PCR, and the TCRdb table lists in-frame clones only, not all of them. Clonal size and the V and J genes are those of that table, whereas D and trimming came from the DNA. The sample contains 95,000 to 150,000 clones, 81% of which appear only once. This CDR3 has 18 residues. V was pared by 4 bases and J by 5 bases, with 12 bases of the junction left unmatched. Germline V lookup: CDR1 SGHNT, CDR2 YYREEE (reference sequence).

Sequences were obtained from peripheral blood. The TCR comes from a man between 25 and 39 years old with COVID-19, enrolled during active disease. The chain is built from TRBV5-4 and TRBJ2-1; 13 bases match TRBD2. CDR3 DNA: TGTGCCAGCAGCCAGGACAGAGGACTAGCGGGAGTTCACAATGAGCAGTTCTTC. Amino acid sequence: CASSQDRGLAGVHNEQFF. The complete variable domain, with remaining parts taken from reference TRBV5-4 and TRBJ2-1, reads ETGVTQSPTHLIKTRGQQVTLRCSSQSGHNTVSWYQQALGQGPQFIFQYYREEENGRGNFPPRFSGLQFPNYSSELNVNALELDDSALYLCASSQDRGLAGVHNEQFFGPGTRLTVL.